The clone carrying this T cell receptor (beta chain) is classed as medium-sized. What it recognizes is unknown. CDR1 and CDR2 (germline): SGHTA, FQGNSA. The length of the CDR3 is 15 residues. Trimming took off 5 bases at V and 3 bases at J, with 15 bases between the two ends. This sample was taken from a study of T cell repertoires in aging, cancer and after chemotherapy. Overall study: Donor ages fell into six groups from 30 or younger up to 70 or older. Findings and caveats of the study: Untreated cancer patients had significantly lower blood TCR diversity than age-matched healthy donors. The repertoire data cannot show anything about immunological memory following chemotherapy.

TRB rearrangements spanning V, D and J were amplified using mixed TRB-A/B primers. TCRdb analysed the multiplex PCR reads with MiXCR anew, one entry per CDR3 protein. The top ten clones hold 55% to 65% of a sample with 4,000 to 5,000 distinct CDR3 sequences, roughly two fifths of them seen once. The template was genomic DNA from peripheral blood, not RNA. This TCR came from a human donor with a solid tumor. Material for sequencing was blood. The chain combines TRBV7-2 with TRBJ2-3; no clear D gene. The CDR3 nucleotides are TGTGCCAGCAGCGTGGGTCCGGGTCGGACAGATACGCAGTATTTT. It codes for CASSVGPGRTDTQYF.